This TCR beta chain was identified in a study of control samples from healthy donors and cancer patients. Using immunoSEQ multiplex PCR, the repertoire was profiled, and TCRdb retains in-frame clones only, with some absent. In the table there are 150,000 to 200,000 clones, about 94% of which are singletons. The V end lost 0 bases, the J end lost 6 bases, and 10 bases lay between the germline ends. The CDR3 sequence is 14 residues long. In germline, CDR1 is LGHNA, CDR2 YSLEER. The sample was blood. The genes are TRBV4-3 and TRBJ2-3, with D uncertain. The sequence derives from a woman between 35 and 50 years old in good health. This chain's CDR3 is CASSQEAAADTQYF. Written as DNA, the CDR3 is TGCGCCAGCAGCCAAGAAGCAGCAGCCGATACGCAGTATTTT.